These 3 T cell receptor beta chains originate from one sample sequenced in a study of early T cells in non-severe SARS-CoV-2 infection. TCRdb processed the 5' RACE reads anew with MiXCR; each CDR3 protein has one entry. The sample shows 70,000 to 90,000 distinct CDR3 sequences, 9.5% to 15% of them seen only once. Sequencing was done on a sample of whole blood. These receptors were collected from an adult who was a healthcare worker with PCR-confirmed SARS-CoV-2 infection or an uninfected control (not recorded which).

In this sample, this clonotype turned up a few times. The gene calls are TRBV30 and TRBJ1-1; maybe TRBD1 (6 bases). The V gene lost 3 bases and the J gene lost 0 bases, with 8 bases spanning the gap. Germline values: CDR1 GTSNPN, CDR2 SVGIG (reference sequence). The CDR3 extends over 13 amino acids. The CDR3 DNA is TGTGCCTGGAGAAGGGGGGTGAACACTGAAGCTTTCTTT. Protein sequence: CAWRRGVNTEAFF.

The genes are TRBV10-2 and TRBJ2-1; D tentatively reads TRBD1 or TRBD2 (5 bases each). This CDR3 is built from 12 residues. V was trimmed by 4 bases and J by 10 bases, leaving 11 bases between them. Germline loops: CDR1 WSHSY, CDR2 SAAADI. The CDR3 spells CASSGDAGEQFF. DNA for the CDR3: TGCGCCAGCAGTGGGGACGCTGGGGAGCAGTTCTTC.

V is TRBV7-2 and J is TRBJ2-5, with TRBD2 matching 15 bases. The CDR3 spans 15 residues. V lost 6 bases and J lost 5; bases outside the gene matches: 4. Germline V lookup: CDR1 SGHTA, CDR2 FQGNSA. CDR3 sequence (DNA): TGTGCCAGCAGGCGCGGACTAGCGGGGGGGGAGACCCAGTACTTC. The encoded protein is CASRRGLAGGETQYF.